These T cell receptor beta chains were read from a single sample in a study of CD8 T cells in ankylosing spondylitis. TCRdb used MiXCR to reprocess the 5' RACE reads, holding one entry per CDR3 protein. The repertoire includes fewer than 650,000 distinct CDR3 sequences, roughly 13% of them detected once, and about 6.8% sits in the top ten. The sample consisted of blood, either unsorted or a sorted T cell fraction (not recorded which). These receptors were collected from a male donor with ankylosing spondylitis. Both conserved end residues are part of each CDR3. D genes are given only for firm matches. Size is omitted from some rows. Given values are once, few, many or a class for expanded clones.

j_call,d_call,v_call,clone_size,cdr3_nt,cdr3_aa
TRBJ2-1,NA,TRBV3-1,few,TGTGCCAGCAGCGTGGTGGGGATCTACAATGAGCAGTTCTTC,CASSVVGIYNEQFF
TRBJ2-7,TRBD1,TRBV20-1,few,TGCAGTGCCCCTCGGGCAGGGGGCTTCTACGAGCAGTACTTC,CSAPRAGGFYEQYF
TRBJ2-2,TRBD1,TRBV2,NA,TGTGCCAGCAGTGTACAGGGGGTGGACACCGGGGAGCTGTTTTTT,CASSVQGVDTGELFF
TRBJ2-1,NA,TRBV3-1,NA,TGTGCCAGCAGCCAGGCCGGGGGACTCCGGGAGACGCAGTTCTTC,CASSQAGGLRETQFF
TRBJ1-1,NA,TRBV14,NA,TGTGCCAGCAGCCAGGCGGGATACGGGGCTGAAGCTTTCTTT,CASSQAGYGAEAFF
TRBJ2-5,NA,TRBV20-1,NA,TGCAGTGCACAACACCGTCGGTCCCAAGAGACCCAGTACTTC,CSAQHRRSQETQYF
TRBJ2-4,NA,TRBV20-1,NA,TGCAGTGCTAGAGAGCAGGGGGCGGGGGACATTCAGTACTTC,CSAREQGAGDIQYF
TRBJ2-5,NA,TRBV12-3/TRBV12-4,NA,TGTGCCAGCAGTTTAACAGGGGAGGGGGAGACCCAGTACTTC,CASSLTGEGETQYF
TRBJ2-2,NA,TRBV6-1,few,TGTGCCAGCAGTGACCGAAGGGGATGGAATTTAGGGGGGGAGCTGTTTTTT,CASSDRRGWNLGGELFF
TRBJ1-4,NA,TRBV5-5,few,TGTGCCAGCAGCTCTGGAAGCCCCTCCGGTAATGAAAAACTGTTTTTT,CASSSGSPSGNEKLFF
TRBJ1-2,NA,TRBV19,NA,TGTGCCAGTACCCTGACAGTGAACTATGGCTACACCTTC,CASTLTVNYGYTF
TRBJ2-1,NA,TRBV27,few,TGTGCCAGCAGCGTAGGGTTTGGGGGGAATGAGCAGTTCTTC,CASSVGFGGNEQFF
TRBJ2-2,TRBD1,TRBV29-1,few,TGCAGCGTTGAAGTGGCCCGACAGGGGGTGAACACCGGGGAGCTGTTTTTT,CSVEVARQGVNTGELFF
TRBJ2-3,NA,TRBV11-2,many,TGTGCCAGCAGCTTTAGCGGAGGGGGAGATACGCAGTATTTT,CASSFSGGGDTQYF
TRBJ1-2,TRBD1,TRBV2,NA,TGTGCCAGCACTGGACAGGGTGCAAGACTTAACTATGGCTACACCTTC,CASTGQGARLNYGYTF
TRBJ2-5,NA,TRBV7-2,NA,TGTGCCAGCAGCTACCTAGGGGCAGATCAAGAGACCCAGTACTTC,CASSYLGADQETQYF
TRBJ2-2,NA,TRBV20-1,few,TGCAGTGCTAGAGATAGGAGGGGGAGCGGGGAGCTGTTTTTT,CSARDRRGSGELFF
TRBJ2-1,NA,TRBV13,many,TGTGCCAGCAGATCCACAGGACGGGGGACCTACAATGAGCAGTTCTTC,CASRSTGRGTYNEQFF
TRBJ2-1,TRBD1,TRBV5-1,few,TGCGCCAGCGACTCCGGGACAGGCGGTTACAATGAGCAGTTCTTC,CASDSGTGGYNEQFF
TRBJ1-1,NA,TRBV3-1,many,TGTGCCAGCAGCCAAGAGTCGGGTTGGGGTACTGAAGCTTTCTTT,CASSQESGWGTEAFF
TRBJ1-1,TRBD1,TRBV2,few,TGTGCCAGCAGTGGGACAGGGAGAACTGAAGCTTTCTTT,CASSGTGRTEAFF
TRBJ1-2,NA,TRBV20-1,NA,TGCAGTGCTCCGGCGGGGGCCCTTGGCTACACCTTC,CSAPAGALGYTF
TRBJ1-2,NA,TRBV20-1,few,TGCAGTGCTACGCCCCCTAATCCGGAAATCTATGGCTACACCTTC,CSATPPNPEIYGYTF
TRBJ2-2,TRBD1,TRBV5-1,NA,TGCGCCAGCAGCTTTACGGGACAGGAGAACACCGGGGAGCTGTTTTTT,CASSFTGQENTGELFF
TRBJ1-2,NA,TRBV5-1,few,TGCGCCAGCAGCCCCGGGGAGGGGAACGTGCGGAGTGGCTACACCTTC,CASSPGEGNVRSGYTF
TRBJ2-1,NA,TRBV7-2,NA,TGTGCCAGCAGCTTCTACAGACTAGATGAGCAGTTCTTC,CASSFYRLDEQFF
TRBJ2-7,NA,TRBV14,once,TGTGCCAGCAGCCCCCTGAGGGGTCTCACCTACGAGCAGTACTTC,CASSPLRGLTYEQYF
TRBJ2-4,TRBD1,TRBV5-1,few,TGCGCCAGCAGCGCCTCAGGGGGCCGGAACATTCAGTACTTC,CASSASGGRNIQYF
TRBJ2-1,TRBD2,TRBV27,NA,TGTGCCAGCAGACCTTTACTAGCGGCTCGAAAACTTGAGCAGTTCTTC,CASRPLLAARKLEQFF
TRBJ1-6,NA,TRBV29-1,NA,TGCAGCGTTGAAGACGAGGGTTCACCCCTCCACTTT,CSVEDEGSPLHF
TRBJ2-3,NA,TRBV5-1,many,TGCGCCAGCAGCTTGAAGGGTTATGGAGATACGCAGTATTTT,CASSLKGYGDTQYF
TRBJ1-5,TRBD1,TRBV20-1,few,TGCAGTGCCCAACAGGGGGATCAGCCCCAGCATTTT,CSAQQGDQPQHF
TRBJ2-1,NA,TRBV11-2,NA,TGTGCCAGCAGCTTAGACCTGGACAGATACAATGAGCAGTTCTTC,CASSLDLDRYNEQFF
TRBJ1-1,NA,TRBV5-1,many,TGCGCCAGCAGCCCAGTTCTGCCGAACACTGAAGCTTTCTTT,CASSPVLPNTEAFF
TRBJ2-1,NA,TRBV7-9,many,TGTGCCAGCAGCTTAGCTGTGGCCTACAATGAGCAGTTCTTC,CASSLAVAYNEQFF
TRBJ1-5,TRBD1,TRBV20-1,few,TGCAGTGCCCCTAGGCAGGGGGATCAGCCCCAGCATTTT,CSAPRQGDQPQHF
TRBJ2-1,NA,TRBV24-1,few,TGTGCCACCAGTGGGTACCTAGCGTCCAATGAGCAGTTCTTC,CATSGYLASNEQFF
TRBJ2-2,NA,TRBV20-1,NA,TGCAGTGCTGTGGGGACCGGGGAGCTGTTTTTT,CSAVGTGELFF
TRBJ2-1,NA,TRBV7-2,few,TGTGCCAGCAGCTTAGGAGGCCGGGCGAGCTCCAATGAGCAGTTCTTC,CASSLGGRASSNEQFF
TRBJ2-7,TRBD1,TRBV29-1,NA,TGCAGCGTTGACGGTGAGACAGGGCAGAAATACGAGCAGTACTTC,CSVDGETGQKYEQYF
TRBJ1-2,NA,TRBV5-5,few,TGTGCCAGCAGCTTGGTCGATGACTATGGCTACACCTTC,CASSLVDDYGYTF